The 27 T cell receptor beta chains reported below all come from one sample, sequenced in a study of a mutant IDH1 vaccine in newly diagnosed glioma. Their specific antigens are unknown. TCRdb's copy holds only in-frame clones and misses some; the assay was immunoSEQ multiplex PCR. The repertoire holds 70,000 to 90,000 clones, approximately 85% seen once, with 2% to 2.5% in the top ten. The time point here: week 23, last vaccination. Vaccination used 300 ug of mutant IDH1 20-mer peptide per dose, with topical imiquimod. The sample consisted of PBMCs, taken from a glioma patient whose treatment included an IDH1 peptide vaccine. These receptors all come from a man aged 25 to 40 with glioma. Some clones in this sample may be carry-over from other donors' samples.

The genes are TRBV6-5 and TRBJ1-1; D gene unclear. V was trimmed by 6 bases and J by 3 bases, leaving 11 bases between them. The germline CDR1 and CDR2 sequences are MNHEY and SVGAGI. The CDR3 runs to 13 residues. The CDR3 protein is CASSIQRDTEAFF. In nucleotides, the CDR3 is TGTGCCAGCAGCATACAGAGGGACACTGAAGCTTTCTTT.

The rearrangement links TRBV10-3 to TRBJ2-3, with 10 bases matching TRBD1. The V and J ends lost 6 bases and 0 bases, in that order; junction bases with no gene match: 12. CDR1 and CDR2 (germline): ENHRY, SYGVKD. The CDR3 covers 18 residues. In nucleotides, the CDR3 is TGTGCCATCAGGGATACCTCCGGGACAGGGGTGAGCACAGATACGCAGTATTTT. It codes for CAIRDTSGTGVSTDTQYF.

CDR3: CASSVEPAGVRETQYF. As DNA, the CDR3 is TGTGCCAGCAGCGTAGAGCCGGCGGGAGTGCGGGAGACCCAGTACTTC. This chain joins TRBV9 and TRBJ2-5; 7 bases fit TRBD2. V shed 0 bases, J shed 5 bases, and the junction held 10 bases outside the gene matches. The germline V gene has CDR1 SGDLS and CDR2 YYNGEE. This CDR3 is built from 16 residues.

V is TRBV2 and J is TRBJ2-5; TRBD1 matches 12 bases. The closer fit of TRBJ2-7 to the DNA end suggests the J call may be wrong. Germline V gene sequence: CDR1 SNHLY, CDR2 FYNNEI. The CDR3 is 13 amino acids. In DNA form, the CDR3 reads TGTGCCGGGTCTCGGGACAGGGGGCTCGAGCAGTACTTC. Translated: CAGSRDRGLEQYF.

The J gene is TRBJ1-4, the V gene TRBV5-6, with TRBD1 matching 7 bases. Germline CDR1 is SGHDT and CDR2 is YYEEEE. The CDR3 runs to 15 residues. The V gene end was trimmed by 4 bases and the J gene end by 3 bases; junction bases not matched to a gene: 6. DNA for the CDR3: TGTGCCAGCAGCCAAAGGGGGCGGGCTAATGAAAAACTGTTTTTT. Its protein product is CASSQRGRANEKLFF.

The V gene is TRBV7-3, the J gene TRBJ2-2, with D possibly being TRBD1 (5 bases). Germline loops: CDR1 SGHTA, CDR2 FQGTGA. This CDR3 is built from 14 residues. The V and J ends lost 7 bases and 2 bases respectively, with 11 bases between them. The CDR3: CASKVGANTGELFF. The CDR3 region has the DNA TGTGCCAGCAAAGTTGGGGCCAACACCGGGGAGCTGTTTTTT.

Only one count was recorded for this clone. This chain joins TRBV4-1 and TRBJ2-1, with D perhaps matching TRBD1 (5 bases). Trimming cost V 8 bases and J 10 bases, with 24 bases left between them. The CDR3 runs 15 residues. Germline assignment: CDR1 MGHRA and CDR2 YSYEKL. The CDR3 sequence: CASRPWQGYYSEQFF. CDR3 nucleotide sequence: TGCGCCAGCCGACCATGGCAGGGATATTATAGCGAGCAGTTCTTC.

The chain carries TRBV6-6 and TRBJ1-5, with no clear D. Trimming cost V 6 bases and J 3 bases, with 15 bases left between them. Germline V CDR1 and CDR2: MNHNY, SVGAGI (reference sequence). The CDR3 has 15 amino acids. CDR3 loop: CASRRNLEVNQPQHF. The CDR3 coding sequence is TGTGCCAGCAGACGAAACTTAGAGGTCAATCAGCCCCAGCATTTT.

This chain links TRBV7-2 with TRBJ2-3; 7 bases fit TRBD2. V shed 5 bases and J 1 base; nucleotides not matched to a gene: 9. The CDR3 loop spans 16 amino acids. The germline V gene encodes CDR1 SGHTA and CDR2 FQGNSA. In nucleotides, the CDR3 is TGTGCCAGCAGCACCCGACTAAGCGGGGGCACAGATACGCAGTATTTT. Protein: CASSTRLSGGTDTQYF.

The chain carries TRBV7-3 and TRBJ2-1, with D possibly being TRBD1 or TRBD2 (5 bases each). Trimming stripped 1 base from V and 2 bases from J, with 12 bases between. The CDR3 has 16 amino acids. Germline CDR1 reads SGHTA; CDR2 reads FQGTGA. DNA of the CDR3: TGTGCCAGCAGCTTAAAAGGGACCCGGACCTACAATGAGCAGTTCTTC. Its protein is CASSLKGTRTYNEQFF.

This clone was counted only a few times. V gene TRBV27 combines with J gene TRBJ1-1; no clear D gene. Germline loops: CDR1 MNHEY, CDR2 SMNVEV (reference sequence). V lost 3 bases, J lost 1 base, and 12 bases lay in between. The CDR3 contains 15 residues. The CDR3 DNA reads TGTGCCAGCAGTTTTTTCCCGAACCCGAACACTGAAGCTTTCTTT. This codes for CASSFFPNPNTEAFF.

In this sample, this clone turned up once. This chain links TRBV28 with TRBJ1-4; D is uncertain. Germline V gene lookup returns CDR1 MDHEN and CDR2 SYDVKM. V dropped 0 bases and J dropped 3 bases, with 5 bases sitting between them. This CDR3 is 14 amino acids long. The CDR3 coding sequence is TGTGCCAGCAGTTTATGGGGGTCTAATGAAAAACTGTTTTTT. It translates to CASSLWGSNEKLFF.

This clone was recorded once. V gene TRBV6-5 combines with J gene TRBJ1-6; the D is unclear. Germline loops: CDR1 MNHEY, CDR2 SVGAGI. This CDR3 has 14 amino acids. V dropped 0 bases and J dropped 13 bases, with 13 bases sitting between them. CDR3 nucleotides: TGTGCCAGCAGTTACTCAGGTTTCACTTCCCCCCTCCACTTT. It yields the protein CASSYSGFTSPLHF.

Note on this clone: Mismatch with germline at one junction end may stem from a read error. The chain combines TRBV19 with TRBJ1-2; D is undetermined. CDR3 length: 14 amino acids. CDR1 LNHDA and CDR2 SQIVND come from the germline V gene (reference sequence). The CDR3 DNA is TGTGCCAGTAGTATACGAGGGAGTAACCATGGCTACACCTTC. As protein: CASSIRGSNHGYTF. The full variable domain, with the rest looked up from reference TRBV19 and TRBJ1-2, is DGGITQSPKYLFRKEGQNVTLSCEQNLNHDAMYWYRQDPGQGLRLIYYSQIVNDFQKGDIAEGYSVSREKKESFPLTVTSAQKNPTAFYLCASSIRGSNHGYTFGSGTRLTVV.

The chain recombines TRBV19 with TRBJ2-5, with 9 bases matching TRBD2. CDR1 and CDR2 (germline): LNHDA, SQIVND (reference sequence). Losses at the gene ends were 3 bases for V and 5 bases for J; bases not matched to a gene: 4. The CDR3 extends over 14 amino acids. The CDR3 DNA reads as TGTGCCAGTAGTATTAGCCTAGCGGGGGAGACCCAGTACTTC. As protein: CASSISLAGETQYF.

The V call is TRBV7-9, the J call TRBJ2-3, with TRBD2 matching over 9 bases. CDR1 SEHNR and CDR2 FQNEAQ come from the germline V gene (reference sequence). CDR3 length: 16 residues. The V gene end was trimmed by 2 bases and the J gene end by 5 bases; junction bases not matched to a gene: 8. CDR3 in DNA: TGTGCCAGCAGCTTATTACGCGGGGGGGCCGAAGATACGCAGTATTTT. It codes for CASSLLRGGAEDTQYF. The whole variable domain, remainder taken from reference TRBV7-9 and TRBJ2-3, is DTGVSQNPRHKITKRGQNVTFRCDPISEHNRLYWYRQTLGQGPEFLTYFQNEAQLEKSRLLSDRFSAERPKGSFSTLEIQRTEQGDSAMYLCASSLLRGGAEDTQYFGPGTRLTVL.

This clone was counted a few times. This chain links TRBV10-2 with TRBJ1-5; 8 bases line up with TRBD1. The V gene end was trimmed by 0 bases and the J gene end by 6 bases; junction bases not matched to a gene: 4. This CDR3 is 15 amino acids long. Germline CDR1 and CDR2: WSHSY and SAAADI. CDR3 protein: CASSESRGHGQPQHF. CDR3 nucleotide sequence: TGCGCCAGCAGTGAGTCCAGGGGGCACGGTCAGCCCCAGCATTTT.

The J gene is TRBJ2-4, the V gene TRBV9; 12 positions match TRBD1. The CDR3 runs 15 residues. The germline V gene encodes CDR1 SGDLS and CDR2 YYNGEE. The V gene end was trimmed by 5 bases and the J gene end by 8 bases; junction bases not matched to a gene: 8. As DNA, the CDR3 is TGTGCCAGCAGTCTCCCGGGACAGGGGGCTGACATTCAGTACTTC. It codes for CASSLPGQGADIQYF.

The chain is built from TRBV5-1 and TRBJ2-5; D perhaps matches TRBD1 (6 bases). The CDR3 sequence is 12 residues long. Deletions cut 6 bases from V and 1 base from J, with 7 bases between. Germline assignment: CDR1 SGHRS and CDR2 YFSETQ. The CDR3 loop is CASMDSQETQYF. The CDR3 nucleotides are TGCGCCAGCATGGACAGCCAAGAGACCCAGTACTTC.

The chain is built from TRBV2 and TRBJ2-1; D is perhaps TRBD1 or TRBD2 (7 bases each). The V end was cut by 11 bases, the J end by 4 bases, with 18 bases between. The V gene's germline CDR1 is SNHLY and CDR2 FYNNEI. This CDR3 comprises 14 residues. Here the CDR3 DNA reads TGTGCCTCCTGGGGGAGGGGGCAGTACAATGAGCAGTTCTTC. This sequence encodes CASWGRGQYNEQFF.

This clone has more than one count but fewer than ten. The V call is TRBV19, the J call TRBJ1-1; D gene unclear. Per germline, CDR1 LNHDA and CDR2 SQIVND (reference sequence). CDR3 length: 14 amino acids. The V end was cut by 3 bases, the J end by 4 bases, with 12 bases between. The CDR3 spells CASSMRSGSTEAFF. The CDR3 bases are TGTGCCAGTAGTATGCGTTCGGGGAGCACTGAAGCTTTCTTT.

The rearrangement uses TRBV20-1 and TRBJ2-7, with D possibly TRBD2 on 6 matching bases. This CDR3 has 10 amino acids. Per the germline V gene, CDR1 is DFQATT and CDR2 is SNEGSKA (reference sequence). V lost 6 bases and J 7 bases, leaving 10 bases between the germline ends. DNA for the CDR3: TGCAGTGCCGGGAGCGGGGAGCAGTACTTC. Translating gives CSAGSGEQYF.

The chain has TRBV6-4 and TRBJ2-1; D perhaps matches TRBD2 (6 bases). CDR1 and CDR2 from the germline V gene are MRHNA and SNTAGT. This CDR3 comprises 14 residues. Trimming stripped 3 bases from V and 9 bases from J, with 15 bases between. This CDR3 is CASSEREWEGEQFF. CDR3 DNA: TGTGCCAGCAGTGAGCGGGAATGGGAAGGTGAGCAGTTCTTC.

V and J are TRBV10-3 and TRBJ2-2; 8 bases line up with TRBD2. The germline V gene has CDR1 ENHRY and CDR2 SYGVKD. After removal of 10 bases from V and 2 bases from J, the junction contained 18 bases not matched to a gene. The CDR3 totals 18 residues. The CDR3 DNA sequence: TGTGCCACCAGAGGGGACCGGCGGGAGGCGAGAAACACCGGGGAGCTGTTTTTT. Translation gives CATRGDRREARNTGELFF.

This clone has a single count. J is TRBJ1-2 and V is TRBV4-1, with TRBD1 matching 8 bases. CDR3 length: 16 amino acids. The V gene's germline CDR1 is MGHRA and CDR2 YSYEKL. The J segment lost 7 bases and the V segment lost 0 bases, leaving 10 bases of the junction unmatched. Written as DNA, the CDR3 is TGCGCCAGCAGCCAAGATCTGATAGGGACAGGTAGTGGCTACACCTTC. This gives the protein CASSQDLIGTGSGYTF.

The V gene is TRBV5-5, the J gene TRBJ1-3; D unresolved. CDR1 and CDR2 (germline): SGHKS, YYEKEE (reference sequence). Trimming shortened V by 4 bases and J by 6 bases, and 20 bases separated the two germline ends. The CDR3 runs 16 residues. This CDR3 is CASSLSSSRVVNTIYF. DNA for the CDR3: TGTGCCAGCAGCCTCTCGAGTTCCCGAGTTGTAAACACCATATATTTT.

V gene TRBV7-2 combines with J gene TRBJ2-3, with D hard to call. The CDR3 is 15 residues long. Germline V gene data show CDR1 as SGHTA and CDR2 as FQGNSA. V dropped 2 bases and J dropped 3 bases, with 12 bases sitting between them. CDR3 sequence reads: CASSLLQAQTDTQYF. CDR3 bases: TGTGCCAGCAGCTTACTGCAGGCCCAAACAGATACGCAGTATTTT.